This T cell receptor (beta chain) was profiled in a study of regulatory T cells in long-lasting Graves disease. About the research overall: Those Graves' patients who were newly diagnosed had been on antithyroid drugs under 3 months.

Study-wide results and caveats: There were preferences for TRBV28, TRBJ1-2 and TRBJ2-5 in persistent disease. Exclusively peripheral blood, rather than thyroid tissue, was studied. Sample size, which was small, may have reduced accuracy.

With regard to this clonotype: Its antigen remains unknown. Since a much larger clone is just one base distant, this may be a read error.

Time point specified: newly diagnosed GD, antithyroid drugs for less than 3 months. PBMC-extracted RNA yielded the TCR library. Trimming took 5 bases from V and 13 from J, leaving 21 bases between them. The germline CDR1 and CDR2 sequences are DFQATT and SNEGSKA (reference sequence). This CDR3 spans 13 amino acids. Investigators prepared the TCR beta libraries by applying iRepertoire HTBI primers and Arm-PCR of CDR3 regions. TCRdb redid the calling of the multiplex PCR reads with MiXCR, one entry per CDR3 protein. The sample lists 300,000 to 400,000 distinct CDR3 sequences, 15% to 17% occurring once. The sequencing here drew on peripheral blood mononuclear cells (PBMCs), taken at new diagnosis, from a patient treated with antithyroid drugs. The source of this sequence is a female donor with Graves disease. The chain employs TRBV20-1 and TRBJ2-1, with D perhaps TRBD1 or TRBD2 (5 bases each). This CDR3 reads CSACLGVQETQFF. CDR3 DNA: TGCAGTGCTTGTTTGGGGGTCCAAGAGACCCAGTTCTTC.